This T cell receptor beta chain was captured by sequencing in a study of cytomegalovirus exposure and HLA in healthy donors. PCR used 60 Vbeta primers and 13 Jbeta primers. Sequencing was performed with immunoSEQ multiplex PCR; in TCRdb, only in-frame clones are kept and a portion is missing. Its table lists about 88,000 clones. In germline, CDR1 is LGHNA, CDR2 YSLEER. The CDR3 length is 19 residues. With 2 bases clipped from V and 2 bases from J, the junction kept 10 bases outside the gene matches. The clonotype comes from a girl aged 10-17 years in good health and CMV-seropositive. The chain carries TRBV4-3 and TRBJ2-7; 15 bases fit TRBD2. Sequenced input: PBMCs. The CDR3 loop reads CASSQSTPGLAGGAYEQYF. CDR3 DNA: TGCGCCAGCAGCCAATCGACTCCGGGACTAGCGGGGGGCGCCTACGAGCAGTACTTC.